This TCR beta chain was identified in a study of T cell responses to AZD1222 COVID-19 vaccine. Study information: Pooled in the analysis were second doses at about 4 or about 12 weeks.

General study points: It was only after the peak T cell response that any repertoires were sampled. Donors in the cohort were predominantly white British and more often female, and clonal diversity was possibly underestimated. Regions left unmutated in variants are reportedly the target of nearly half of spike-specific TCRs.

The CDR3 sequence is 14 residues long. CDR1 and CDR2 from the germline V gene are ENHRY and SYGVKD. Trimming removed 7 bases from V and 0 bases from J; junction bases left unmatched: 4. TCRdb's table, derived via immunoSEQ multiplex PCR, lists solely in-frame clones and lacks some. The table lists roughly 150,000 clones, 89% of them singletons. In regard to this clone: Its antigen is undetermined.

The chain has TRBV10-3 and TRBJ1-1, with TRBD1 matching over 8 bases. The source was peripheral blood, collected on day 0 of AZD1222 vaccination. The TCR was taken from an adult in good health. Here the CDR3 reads CAINQGALNTEAFF. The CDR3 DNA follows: TGTGCCATCAATCAGGGGGCTTTGAACACTGAAGCTTTCTTT.